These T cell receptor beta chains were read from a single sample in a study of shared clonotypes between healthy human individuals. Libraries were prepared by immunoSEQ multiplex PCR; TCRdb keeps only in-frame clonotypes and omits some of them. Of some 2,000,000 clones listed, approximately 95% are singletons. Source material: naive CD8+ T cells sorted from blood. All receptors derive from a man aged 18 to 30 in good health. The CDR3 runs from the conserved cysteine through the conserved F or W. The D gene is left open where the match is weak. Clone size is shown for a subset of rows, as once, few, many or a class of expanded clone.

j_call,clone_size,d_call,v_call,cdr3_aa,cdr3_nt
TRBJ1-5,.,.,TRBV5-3,CARSPKQLGHQHF,TGTGCCAGAAGCCCTAAGCAGCTAGGGCACCAGCATTTT
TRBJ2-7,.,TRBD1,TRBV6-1,CASSEYTEQGAVEQYF,TGTGCCAGCAGTGAATATACGGAACAGGGGGCGGTCGAGCAGTACTTC
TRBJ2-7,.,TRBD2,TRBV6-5,CASSYAGGAYEQYF,TGTGCCAGCAGTTACGCGGGGGGAGCCTACGAGCAGTACTTC
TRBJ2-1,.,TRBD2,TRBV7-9,CASSLVGAGGNEQFF,TGTGCCAGCAGCTTAGTTGGCGCGGGAGGGAATGAGCAGTTCTTC
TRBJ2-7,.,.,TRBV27,CASHSIDLFPYEQYF,TGTGCCAGCCATTCTATTGACCTCTTCCCCTACGAGCAGTACTTC
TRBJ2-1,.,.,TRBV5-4,CASSLNGFGSYNEQFF,TGTGCCAGCAGCTTGAACGGCTTCGGGTCCTACAATGAGCAGTTCTTC
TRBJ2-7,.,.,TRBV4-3,CASSPYSGGYEQYF,TGCGCCAGCAGCCCCTATAGTGGGGGCTACGAGCAGTACTTC
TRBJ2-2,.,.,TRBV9,CASSPLVLSGELFF,TGTGCCAGCAGCCCTTTGGTTTTGTCCGGGGAGCTGTTTTTT
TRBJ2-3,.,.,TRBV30,CAWAFMGADTQYF,TGTGCCTGGGCTTTTATGGGAGCAGATACGCAGTATTTT
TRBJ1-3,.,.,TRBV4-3,CASSKDGDTGNTIYF,TGCGCCAGCAGCAAGGACGGGGACACTGGAAACACCATATATTTT
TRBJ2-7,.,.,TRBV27,CASSGGATGWAYEQYF,TGTGCCAGCAGTGGCGGCGCGACAGGCTGGGCCTACGAGCAGTACTTC
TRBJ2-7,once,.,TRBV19,CASSMDDGSYEQYF,TGTGCCAGTAGTATGGACGACGGTTCCTACGAGCAGTACTTC
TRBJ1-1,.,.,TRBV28,CASSLQGPTEAFF,TGTGCCAGCAGCCTCCAGGGTCCCACTGAAGCTTTCTTT
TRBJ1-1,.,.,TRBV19,CASSIGQNTEAFF,TGTGCCAGTAGTATTGGTCAGAACACTGAAGCTTTCTTT
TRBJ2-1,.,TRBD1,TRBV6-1,CASRKPGQGNNEQFF,TGTGCCAGCAGGAAACCGGGACAGGGGAACAATGAGCAGTTCTTC
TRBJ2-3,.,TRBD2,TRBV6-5,CASSWGLAGRTDTQYF,TGTGCCAGCAGTTGGGGACTAGCAGGACGCACAGATACGCAGTATTTT
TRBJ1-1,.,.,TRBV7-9,CASSSETLGDTEAFF,TGTGCCAGCAGCTCGGAAACTCTCGGGGACACTGAAGCTTTCTTT
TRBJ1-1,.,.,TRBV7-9,CASSLALGTEAFF,TGTGCCAGCAGCTTAGCGTTGGGCACTGAAGCTTTCTTT
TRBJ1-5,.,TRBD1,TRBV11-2,CASSLGGIRGQGGQPQHF,TGTGCCAGCAGCTTAGGAGGTATAAGGGGACAGGGCGGTCAGCCCCAGCATTTT
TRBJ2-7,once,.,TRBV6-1,CASSHRAPYEQYF,TGTGCCAGCAGCCACAGGGCTCCCTACGAGCAGTACTTC
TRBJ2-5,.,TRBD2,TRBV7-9,CASSPAGAGGETQYF,TGTGCCAGCAGCCCAGCTGGGGCGGGAGGGGAGACCCAGTACTTC
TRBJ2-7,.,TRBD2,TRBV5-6,CASSLEAGGRVYEQYF,TGTGCCAGCAGCTTGGAGGCGGGGGGCCGTGTTTACGAGCAGTACTTC
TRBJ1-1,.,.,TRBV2,CASSYQSTNTEAFF,TGTGCCAGCAGTTACCAGAGTACGAACACTGAAGCTTTCTTT
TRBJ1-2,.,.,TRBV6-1,CASSGGGQGPTF,TGTGCCAGCAGTGGGGGGGGGCAGGGCCCTACCTTC
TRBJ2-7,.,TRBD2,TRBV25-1,CASSEWGGVRYEQYF,TGTGCCAGCAGTGAATGGGGAGGGGTCCGGTACGAGCAGTACTTC
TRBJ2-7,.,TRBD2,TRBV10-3,CAISDSGLGDEQYF,TGTGCCATCAGTGACTCGGGACTAGGTGACGAGCAGTACTTC
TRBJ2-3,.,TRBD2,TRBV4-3,CASSQSGLDGGDTQYF,TGCGCCAGCAGCCAATCCGGACTAGACGGGGGAGATACGCAGTATTTT
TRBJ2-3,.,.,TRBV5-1,CASSLVGDPVQYF,TGCGCCAGCAGCTTGGTTGGGGACCCCGTGCAGTATTTT
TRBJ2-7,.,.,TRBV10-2,CASSEWGPNEQYF,TGCGCCAGCAGTGAATGGGGGCCGAACGAGCAGTACTTC
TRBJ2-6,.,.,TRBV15,CATSPPEANVLTF,TGTGCCACCAGCCCTCCGGAGGCCAACGTCCTGACTTTC
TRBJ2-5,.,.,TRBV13,CASSPGSGETQYF,TGTGCCAGCAGCCCAGGATCGGGAGAGACCCAGTACTTC
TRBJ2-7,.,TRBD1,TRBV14,CASSRPGTGLYEQYF,TGTGCCAGCAGTCGACCCGGGACAGGGCTCTACGAGCAGTACTTC
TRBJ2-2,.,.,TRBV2,CASSESGELFF,TGTGCCAGCAGTGAGTCGGGGGAGCTGTTTTTT